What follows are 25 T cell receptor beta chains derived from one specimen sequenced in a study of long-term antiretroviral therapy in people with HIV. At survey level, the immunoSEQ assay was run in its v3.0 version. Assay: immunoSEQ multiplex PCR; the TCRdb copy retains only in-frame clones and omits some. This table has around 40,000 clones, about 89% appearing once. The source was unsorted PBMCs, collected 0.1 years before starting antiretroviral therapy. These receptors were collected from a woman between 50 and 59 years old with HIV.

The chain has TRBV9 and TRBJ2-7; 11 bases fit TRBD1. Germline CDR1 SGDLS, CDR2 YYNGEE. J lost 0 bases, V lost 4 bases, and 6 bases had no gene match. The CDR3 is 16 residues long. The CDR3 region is CASSPSGTGGSYEQYF. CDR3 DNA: TGTGCCAGCAGCCCCTCCGGGACAGGGGGCTCCTACGAGCAGTACTTC.

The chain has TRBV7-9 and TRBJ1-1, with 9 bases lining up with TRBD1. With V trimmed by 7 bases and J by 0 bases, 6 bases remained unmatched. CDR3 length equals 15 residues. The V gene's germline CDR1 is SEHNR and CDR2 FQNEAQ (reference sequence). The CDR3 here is CASTIGQGLNTEAFF. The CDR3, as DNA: TGTGCCAGCACCATAGGACAGGGGTTGAACACTGAAGCTTTCTTT. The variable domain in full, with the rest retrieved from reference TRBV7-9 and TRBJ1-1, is DTGVSQNPRHKITKRGQNVTFRCDPISEHNRLYWYRQTLGQGPEFLTYFQNEAQLEKSRLLSDRFSAERPKGSFSTLEIQRTEQGDSAMYLCASTIGQGLNTEAFFGQGTRLTVV.

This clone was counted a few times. Here the CDR3 reads CASSAGVAFF. The CDR3 DNA reads TGTGCCAGCAGTGCAGGGGTAGCTTTCTTT. J is TRBJ1-1 and V is TRBV2; TRBD1 might be the D (6 bases). The CDR3 totals 10 residues. With 4 bases removed from V and 10 bases from J, the gap between germline ends came to 7 bases. Per the germline V gene, CDR1 is SNHLY and CDR2 is FYNNEI.

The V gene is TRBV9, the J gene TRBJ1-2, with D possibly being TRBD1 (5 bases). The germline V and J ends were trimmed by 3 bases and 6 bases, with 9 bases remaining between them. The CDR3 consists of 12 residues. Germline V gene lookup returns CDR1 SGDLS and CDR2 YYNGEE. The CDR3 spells CASSAPGDGYTF. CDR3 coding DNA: TGTGCCAGCAGCGCGCCGGGGGATGGCTACACCTTC.

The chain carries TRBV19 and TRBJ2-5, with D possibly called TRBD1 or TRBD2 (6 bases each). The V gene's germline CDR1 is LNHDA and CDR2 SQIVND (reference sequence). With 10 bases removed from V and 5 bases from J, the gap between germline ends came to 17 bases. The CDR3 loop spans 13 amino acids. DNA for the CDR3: TGTGCCACCGGAACTTGGGGGGCTGAGACCCAGTACTTC. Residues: CATGTWGAETQYF.

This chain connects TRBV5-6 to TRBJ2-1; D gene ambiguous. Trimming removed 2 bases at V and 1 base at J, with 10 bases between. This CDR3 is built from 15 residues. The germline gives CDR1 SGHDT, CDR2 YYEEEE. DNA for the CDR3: TGTGCCAGCAGCTTTGGCTTAGGGTCCTACAATGAGCAGTTCTTC. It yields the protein CASSFGLGSYNEQFF.

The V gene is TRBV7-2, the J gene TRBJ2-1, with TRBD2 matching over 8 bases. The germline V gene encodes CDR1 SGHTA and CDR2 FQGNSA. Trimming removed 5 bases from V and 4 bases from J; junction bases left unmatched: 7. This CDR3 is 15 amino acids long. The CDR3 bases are TGTGCCAGCAGCATGGCGGGAGGTGATTACAATGAGCAGTTCTTC. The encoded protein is CASSMAGGDYNEQFF.

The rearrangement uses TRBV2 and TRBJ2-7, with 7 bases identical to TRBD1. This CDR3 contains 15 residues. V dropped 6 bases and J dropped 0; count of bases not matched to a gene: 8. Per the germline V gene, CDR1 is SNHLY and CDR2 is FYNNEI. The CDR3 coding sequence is TGTGCCAGCAGCCCGACAGGGACAAGCTCCTACGAGCAGTACTTC. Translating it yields CASSPTGTSSYEQYF.

The CDR3 sequence is CASSSGQGNAFF. CDR3 DNA: TGTGCCAGCAGTTCCGGACAGGGAAATGCTTTCTTT. This chain joins TRBV6-6 and TRBJ1-1; 8 bases agree with TRBD1. Germline V gives CDR1 MNHNY, CDR2 SVGAGI (reference sequence). The CDR3 is 12 amino acids. V lost 4 bases, J lost 11 bases, and 6 bases stayed unmatched.

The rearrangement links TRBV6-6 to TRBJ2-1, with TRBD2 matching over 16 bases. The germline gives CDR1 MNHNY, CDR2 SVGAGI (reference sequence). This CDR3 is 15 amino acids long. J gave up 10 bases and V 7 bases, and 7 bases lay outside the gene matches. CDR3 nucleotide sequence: TGTGCCAGCACCGGGACTAGCGGGGGGGCCAGGGAGCAGTTCTTC. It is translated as CASTGTSGGAREQFF.

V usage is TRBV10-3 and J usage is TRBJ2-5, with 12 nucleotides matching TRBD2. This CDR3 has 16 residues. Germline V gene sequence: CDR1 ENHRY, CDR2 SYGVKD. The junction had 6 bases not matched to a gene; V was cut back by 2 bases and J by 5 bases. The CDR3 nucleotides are TGTGCCATCAGTGAGCCGACTAGCGGGGGAGGTGAGACCCAGTACTTC. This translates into CAISEPTSGGGETQYF.

The CDR3 DNA sequence: TGCAGCGTCGAGGGGGGAACTAGCACAGATACGCAGTATTTT. It yields the protein CSVEGGTSTDTQYF. The rearrangement links TRBV29-1 to TRBJ2-3, with D perhaps being TRBD1 or TRBD2 (6 bases each). The germline V gene encodes CDR1 SQVTM and CDR2 ANQGSEA. Trimming removed 6 bases at V and 0 bases at J, with 13 bases between. The length of the CDR3 is 14 residues.

The CDR3 nucleotides read TGTGCCAGCAGCTCCCAGCGGGGGGGCCAGGATACGCAGTATTTT. It translates to CASSSQRGGQDTQYF. The V and J genes are TRBV11-3 and TRBJ2-3; the match to TRBD2 covers 10 bases. Germline CDR1 SGHNT, CDR2 YENEEA. V lost 4 bases to trimming and J lost 6 bases; unmatched junction nucleotides: 7. This CDR3 has 15 residues.

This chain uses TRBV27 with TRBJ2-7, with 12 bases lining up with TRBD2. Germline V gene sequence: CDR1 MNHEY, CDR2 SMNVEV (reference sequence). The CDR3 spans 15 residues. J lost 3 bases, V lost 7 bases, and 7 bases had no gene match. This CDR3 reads CASTTTSGGFYEQYF. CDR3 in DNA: TGTGCCAGCACCACCACTAGCGGGGGGTTCTACGAGCAGTACTTC.

The CDR3 protein is CASSERGGSYNEQFF. The DNA of the CDR3 is TGTGCCAGCAGTGAAAGGGGGGGCTCCTACAATGAGCAGTTCTTC. The chain employs TRBV2 and TRBJ2-1; perhaps TRBD2 as D (7 bases). The CDR3 is 15 amino acids. Germline values: CDR1 SNHLY, CDR2 FYNNEI. V gave up 2 bases and J gave up 0 bases, with 8 bases separating them.

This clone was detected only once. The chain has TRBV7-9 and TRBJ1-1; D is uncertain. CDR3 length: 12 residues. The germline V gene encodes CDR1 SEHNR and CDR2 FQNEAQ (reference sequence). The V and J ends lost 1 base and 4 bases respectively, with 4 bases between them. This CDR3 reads CASSLGSTEAFF. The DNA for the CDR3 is TGTGCCAGCAGCTTAGGATCCACTGAAGCTTTCTTT.

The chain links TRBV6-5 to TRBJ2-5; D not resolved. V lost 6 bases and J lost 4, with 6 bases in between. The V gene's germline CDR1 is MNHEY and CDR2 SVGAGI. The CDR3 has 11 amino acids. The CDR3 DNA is TGTGCCAGCAGCCAGAGAGAGACCCAGTACTTC. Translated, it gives CASSQRETQYF.

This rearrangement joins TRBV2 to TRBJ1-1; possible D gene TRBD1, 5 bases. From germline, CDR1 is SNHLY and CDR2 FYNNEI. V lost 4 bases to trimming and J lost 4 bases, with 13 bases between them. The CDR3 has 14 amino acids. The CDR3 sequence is CASSGGATFTEAFF. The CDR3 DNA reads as TGTGCCAGCAGTGGAGGGGCAACATTCACTGAAGCTTTCTTT. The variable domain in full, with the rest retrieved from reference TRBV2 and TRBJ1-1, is EPEVTQTPSHQVTQMGQEVILRCVPISNHLYFYWYRQILGQKVEFLVSFYNNEISEKSEIFDDQFSVERPDGSNFTLKIRSTKLEDSAMYFCASSGGATFTEAFFGQGTRLTVV.

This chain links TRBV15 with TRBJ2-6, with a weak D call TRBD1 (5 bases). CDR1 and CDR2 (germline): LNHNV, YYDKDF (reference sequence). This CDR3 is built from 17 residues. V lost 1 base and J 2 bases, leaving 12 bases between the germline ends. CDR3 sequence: CATSRGSGKPGANVLTF. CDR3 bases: TGTGCCACCAGCAGAGGGTCAGGGAAACCTGGGGCCAACGTCCTGACTTTC.

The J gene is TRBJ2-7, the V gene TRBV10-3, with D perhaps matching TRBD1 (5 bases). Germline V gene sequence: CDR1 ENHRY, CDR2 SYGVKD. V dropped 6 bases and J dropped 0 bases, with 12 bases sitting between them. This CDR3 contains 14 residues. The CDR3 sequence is CAISDTGSSYEQYF. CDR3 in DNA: TGTGCCATCAGCGACACAGGATCCTCCTACGAGCAGTACTTC.

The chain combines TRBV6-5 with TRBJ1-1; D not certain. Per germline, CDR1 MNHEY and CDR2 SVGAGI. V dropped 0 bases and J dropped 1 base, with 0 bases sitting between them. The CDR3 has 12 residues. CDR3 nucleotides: TGTGCCAGCAGTTACTCGAACACTGAAGCTTTCTTT. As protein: CASSYSNTEAFF.

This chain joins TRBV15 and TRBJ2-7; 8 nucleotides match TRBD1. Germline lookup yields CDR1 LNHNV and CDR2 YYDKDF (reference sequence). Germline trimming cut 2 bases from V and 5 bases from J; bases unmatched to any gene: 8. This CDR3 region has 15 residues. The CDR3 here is CATSRRTTGVHEQYF. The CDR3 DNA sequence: TGTGCCACCAGCAGACGAACGACAGGGGTCCACGAGCAGTACTTC.

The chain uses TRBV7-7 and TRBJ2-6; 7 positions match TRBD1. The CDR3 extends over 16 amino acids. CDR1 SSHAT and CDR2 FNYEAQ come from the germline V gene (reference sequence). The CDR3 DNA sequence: TGTGCTATCCGAGGGGGCGGAGAGGCTGGGGCCAACGTCCTGACTTTC. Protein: CAIRGGGEAGANVLTF.

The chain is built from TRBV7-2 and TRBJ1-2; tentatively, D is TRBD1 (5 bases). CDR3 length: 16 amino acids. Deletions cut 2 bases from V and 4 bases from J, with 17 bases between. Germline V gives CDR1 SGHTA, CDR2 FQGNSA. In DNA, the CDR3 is TGTGCCAGCAGCTTAATCTATTCCAGGGAGGGCTATGGCTACACCTTC. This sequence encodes CASSLIYSREGYGYTF.

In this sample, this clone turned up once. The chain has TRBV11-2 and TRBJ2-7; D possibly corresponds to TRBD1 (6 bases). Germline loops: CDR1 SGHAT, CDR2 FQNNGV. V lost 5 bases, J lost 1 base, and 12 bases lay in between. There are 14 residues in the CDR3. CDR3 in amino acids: CASSPGTKSYEQYF. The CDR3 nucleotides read TGTGCCAGCAGCCCCGGGACAAAGTCCTACGAGCAGTACTTC.